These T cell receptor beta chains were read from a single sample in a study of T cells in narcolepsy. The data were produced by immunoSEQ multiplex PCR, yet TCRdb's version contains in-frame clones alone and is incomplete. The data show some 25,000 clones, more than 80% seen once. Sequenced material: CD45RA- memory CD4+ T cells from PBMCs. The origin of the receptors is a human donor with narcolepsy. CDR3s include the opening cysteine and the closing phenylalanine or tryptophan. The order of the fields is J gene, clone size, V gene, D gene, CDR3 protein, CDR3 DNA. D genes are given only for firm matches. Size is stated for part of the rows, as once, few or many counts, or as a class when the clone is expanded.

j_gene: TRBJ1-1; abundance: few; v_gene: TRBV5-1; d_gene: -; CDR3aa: CASSSRGRTNTEAFF; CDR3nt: TGCGCCAGCAGCTCCCGAGGGCGGACCAACACTGAAGCTTTCTTT
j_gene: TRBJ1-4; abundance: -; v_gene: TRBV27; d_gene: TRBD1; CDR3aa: CASSFSRGTDNEKLFF; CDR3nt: TGTGCCAGCAGTTTTTCCCGAGGGACAGATAATGAAAAACTGTTTTTT
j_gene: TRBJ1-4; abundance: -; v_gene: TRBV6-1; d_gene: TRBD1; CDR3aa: CASRDRDGTNEKLFF; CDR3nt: TGTGCCAGCAGGGACAGGGATGGAACTAATGAAAAACTGTTTTTT
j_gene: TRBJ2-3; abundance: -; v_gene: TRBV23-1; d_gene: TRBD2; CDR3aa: CASSPPGLAQPDTQYF; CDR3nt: TGCGCCAGCAGTCCCCCGGGACTAGCGCAGCCAGATACGCAGTATTTT
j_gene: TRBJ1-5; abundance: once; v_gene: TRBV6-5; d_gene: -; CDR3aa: CASRRQNSNQPQHF; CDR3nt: TGTGCCAGCAGGCGACAGAATAGCAATCAGCCCCAGCATTTT
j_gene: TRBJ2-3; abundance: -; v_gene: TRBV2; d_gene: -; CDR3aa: CASSETGLLTSTDTQYF; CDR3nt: TGTGCCAGCAGTGAAACAGGGTTACTAACTAGCACAGATACGCAGTATTTT
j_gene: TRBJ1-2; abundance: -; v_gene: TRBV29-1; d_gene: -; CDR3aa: CSVAPLSGEWDGYTF; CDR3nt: TGCAGCGTTGCTCCGTTGTCAGGGGAGTGGGATGGCTACACCTTC
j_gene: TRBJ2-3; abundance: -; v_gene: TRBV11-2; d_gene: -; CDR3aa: CASSLAGASTDTQYF; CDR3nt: TGTGCCAGCAGCTTAGCAGGGGCTAGCACAGATACGCAGTATTTT
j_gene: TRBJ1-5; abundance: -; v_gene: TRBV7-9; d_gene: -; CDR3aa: CASSSSRTPNQPQHF; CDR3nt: TGTGCCAGCAGCTCCTCAAGGACACCTAATCAGCCCCAGCATTTT
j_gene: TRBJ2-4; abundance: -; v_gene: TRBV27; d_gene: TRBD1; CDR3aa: CASSSQTGMGGIQYF; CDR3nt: TGTGCCAGCAGTTCCCAGACAGGGATGGGTGGCATTCAGTACTTC
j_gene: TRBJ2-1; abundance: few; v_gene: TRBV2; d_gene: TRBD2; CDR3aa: CASSGTSQRYSYNEQFF; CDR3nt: TGTGCCAGCAGTGGGACTAGCCAGAGGTACTCCTACAATGAGCAGTTCTTC
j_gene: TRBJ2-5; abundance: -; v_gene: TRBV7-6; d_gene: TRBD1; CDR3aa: CASSLQGQLEETQYF; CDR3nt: TGTGCCAGCAGCCTCCAGGGACAGTTAGAAGAGACCCAGTACTTC
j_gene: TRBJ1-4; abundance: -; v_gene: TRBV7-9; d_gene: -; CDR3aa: CASSQKPGTAGEKLFF; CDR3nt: TGTGCCAGCAGCCAAAAACCCGGGACGGCGGGGGAAAAACTGTTTTTT
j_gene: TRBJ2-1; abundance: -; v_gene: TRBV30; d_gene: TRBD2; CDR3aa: CARSGLSLNEQFF; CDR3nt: TGTGCCCGGTCGGGACTATCTCTTAATGAGCAGTTCTTC
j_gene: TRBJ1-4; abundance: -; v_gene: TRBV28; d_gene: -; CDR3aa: CASSLNFGANEKLFF; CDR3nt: TGTGCCAGCAGTTTGAATTTCGGGGCTAATGAAAAACTGTTTTTT
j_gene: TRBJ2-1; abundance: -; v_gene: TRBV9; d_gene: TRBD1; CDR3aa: CASSATLTWGQVYNEQFF; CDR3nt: TGTGCCAGCAGCGCTACACTTACGTGGGGACAGGTCTACAATGAGCAGTTCTTC
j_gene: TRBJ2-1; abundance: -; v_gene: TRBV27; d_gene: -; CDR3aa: CASRYGGGSYNEQFF; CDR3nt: TGTGCCAGTAGATATGGGGGAGGCTCCTACAATGAGCAGTTCTTC